A selection of T cell receptor beta chains follows, all from one sample in a study of beta chain features in type 1 diabetes. Produced via immunoSEQ multiplex PCR; TCRdb's table is partial and in-frame only. The sample has about 160,000 clones; 6.5% to 10% are singletons. The sequenced material came from central memory CD4+ T cells from blood. These receptors were collected from a woman between 18 and 29 years old with type 1 diabetes. Each CDR3 is given with its conserved first and last residue. The D gene is left open where the match is weak. The size entry is marked missing in some rows and otherwise reads once, few, many or a size class.

j_call: TRBJ1-5; d_call: NA; v_call: TRBV6-5; clone_size: many; cdr3_aa: CASRGPNQPQHF; cdr3_nt: TGTGCCAGCAGGGGCCCGAATCAGCCCCAGCATTTT
j_call: TRBJ2-1; d_call: NA; v_call: TRBV19; clone_size: NA; cdr3_aa: CASSKVGSNEQFF; cdr3_nt: TGTGCCAGTAGTAAGGTGGGGAGCAATGAGCAGTTCTTC
j_call: TRBJ1-5; d_call: NA; v_call: TRBV30; clone_size: NA; cdr3_aa: CAWSTGGQRNQPQHF; cdr3_nt: TGTGCCTGGAGTACTGGTGGACAGCGCAATCAGCCCCAGCATTTT
j_call: TRBJ1-1; d_call: NA; v_call: TRBV7-2; clone_size: NA; cdr3_aa: CASSTRTATLRGTEAFF; cdr3_nt: TGTGCCAGCAGCACGAGAACAGCCACCCTCCGGGGGACTGAAGCTTTCTTT
j_call: TRBJ2-3; d_call: TRBD2; v_call: TRBV4-1; clone_size: NA; cdr3_aa: CASSQSGGDTDTQYF; cdr3_nt: TGCGCCAGCAGCCAAAGCGGGGGGGACACAGATACGCAGTATTTT
j_call: TRBJ1-5; d_call: NA; v_call: TRBV5-6; clone_size: few; cdr3_aa: CASSLAVRGGGNQPQHF; cdr3_nt: TGTGCCAGCAGCTTGGCAGTCAGGGGCGGAGGCAATCAGCCCCAGCATTTT
j_call: TRBJ1-1; d_call: NA; v_call: TRBV12-5; clone_size: NA; cdr3_aa: CASGLTPGHHEAFF; cdr3_nt: TGTGCTAGTGGCCTGACTCCGGGACACCATGAAGCTTTCTTT
j_call: TRBJ1-1; d_call: TRBD1; v_call: TRBV28; clone_size: NA; cdr3_aa: CASSIGQGATEAFF; cdr3_nt: TGTGCCAGCAGTATAGGACAGGGGGCTACTGAAGCTTTCTTT
j_call: TRBJ2-1; d_call: TRBD2; v_call: TRBV11-3; clone_size: few; cdr3_aa: CASSALAGGGNEQFF; cdr3_nt: TGTGCCAGCAGCGCTTTAGCGGGAGGAGGTAATGAGCAGTTCTTC
j_call: TRBJ2-5; d_call: NA; v_call: TRBV11-2; clone_size: NA; cdr3_aa: CASSLGRSGTQYF; cdr3_nt: TGTGCCAGCAGCTTAGGGAGGAGTGGGACCCAGTACTTC
j_call: TRBJ2-1; d_call: NA; v_call: TRBV7-9; clone_size: few; cdr3_aa: CASSLSKTSSYNEQFF; cdr3_nt: TGTGCCAGCAGCTTGTCCAAGACTAGCTCCTACAATGAGCAGTTCTTC
j_call: TRBJ2-7; d_call: NA; v_call: TRBV18; clone_size: few; cdr3_aa: CASSLLGLAAGSDEQYF; cdr3_nt: TGTGCCAGCTCACTGCTTGGGTTAGCGGCAGGTTCGGACGAGCAGTACTTC
j_call: TRBJ1-1; d_call: TRBD1; v_call: TRBV4-2; clone_size: few; cdr3_aa: CASSQTAGGGSFF; cdr3_nt: TGTGCCAGCAGCCAGACAGCAGGGGGCGGTTCTTTCTTT
j_call: TRBJ2-7; d_call: NA; v_call: TRBV7-2; clone_size: NA; cdr3_aa: CASTLDYTAYEQYF; cdr3_nt: TGTGCCAGCACCTTGGACTACACCGCCTACGAGCAGTACTTC
j_call: TRBJ2-5; d_call: NA; v_call: TRBV6-5; clone_size: NA; cdr3_aa: CASSIRRTQYF; cdr3_nt: TGTGCCAGCTCTATCCGGAGAACCCAGTACTTC
j_call: TRBJ1-1; d_call: NA; v_call: TRBV28; clone_size: few; cdr3_aa: CASRVSVGLNTEAFF; cdr3_nt: TGTGCCAGCCGGGTCTCGGTGGGTTTGAACACTGAAGCTTTCTTT
j_call: TRBJ2-3; d_call: TRBD2; v_call: TRBV9; clone_size: NA; cdr3_aa: CASSVRSSGSTDTQYF; cdr3_nt: TGTGCCAGCAGCGTCCGATCTAGCGGGAGCACAGATACGCAGTATTTT
j_call: TRBJ1-1; d_call: NA; v_call: TRBV7-9; clone_size: few; cdr3_aa: CASSPTVDTGKAFF; cdr3_nt: TGTGCCAGCAGCCCGACTGTGGACACAGGTAAAGCTTTCTTT
j_call: TRBJ1-1; d_call: NA; v_call: TRBV11-2; clone_size: many; cdr3_aa: CASSFGGGTEAFF; cdr3_nt: TGTGCCAGCAGCTTTGGGGGAGGGACTGAAGCTTTCTTT
j_call: TRBJ2-1; d_call: NA; v_call: TRBV5-1; clone_size: few; cdr3_aa: CASSLEWGGHNEQFF; cdr3_nt: TGCGCCAGCAGCTTGGAGTGGGGGGGCCACAATGAGCAGTTCTTC
j_call: TRBJ1-1; d_call: NA; v_call: TRBV7-8; clone_size: few; cdr3_aa: CASIPRDTLNTEAFF; cdr3_nt: TGTGCCAGCATCCCCCGGGACACCTTGAACACTGAAGCTTTCTTT
j_call: TRBJ2-7; d_call: NA; v_call: TRBV30; clone_size: few; cdr3_aa: CAWSLPRTGGTHF; cdr3_nt: TGTGCCTGGAGTTTGCCCAGGACAGGCGGGACCCACTTC
j_call: TRBJ2-1; d_call: TRBD2; v_call: TRBV9; clone_size: few; cdr3_aa: CASSKTGTSGIGNEQFF; cdr3_nt: TGTGCCAGCAGTAAAACCGGGACTAGCGGGATTGGTAATGAGCAGTTCTTC
j_call: TRBJ2-5; d_call: TRBD2; v_call: TRBV9; clone_size: few; cdr3_aa: CASSVGTAGETQYF; cdr3_nt: TGTGCCAGCAGCGTAGGCACAGCGGGGGAGACCCAGTACTTC
j_call: TRBJ2-1; d_call: NA; v_call: TRBV5-4; clone_size: NA; cdr3_aa: CASSLPAETGRNEQFF; cdr3_nt: TGTGCCAGCAGCTTACCAGCAGAGACGGGTAGGAATGAGCAGTTCTTC
j_call: TRBJ1-1; d_call: NA; v_call: TRBV6-5; clone_size: NA; cdr3_aa: CASRKPGQNTEAFF; cdr3_nt: TGTGCCAGCAGAAAACCGGGACAGAACACTGAAGCTTTCTTT